A single sample is the source of the 16 T cell receptor beta chains below, sequenced in a study of OX40 agonist ivuxolimab in advanced cancers. Measured with immunoSEQ multiplex PCR; TCRdb has only the in-frame clones, and not every one. The sample yields about 59,000 clones, roughly 84% seen once. The specimen was CD4+ or CD8+ T cells sorted from blood, collected in a trial of the OX40 agonist ivuxolimab. Receptor source: an adult with an advanced solid tumor such as melanoma, head and neck, liver or kidney cancer.

This chain uses TRBV29-1 with TRBJ1-2; TRBD1 agrees at 7 bases. CDR1 is SQVTM and CDR2 is ANQGSEA in the germline V gene. The CDR3 contains 13 residues. J lost 4 bases, V lost 4 bases, and 6 bases had no gene match. The CDR3 region has the DNA TGCAGCGTTGGAGGGGGCGAGGGCTATGGCTACACCTTC. Its translation: CSVGGGEGYGYTF.

The rearrangement links TRBV25-1 to TRBJ2-7; 8 nucleotides align to TRBD1. CDR1 and CDR2 from the germline V gene are MGHDK and SYGVNS. This CDR3 is built from 13 residues. V shed 8 bases, J shed 1 base, and the junction held 4 bases outside the gene matches. CDR3 DNA: TGTGCCAGCGCCGGGACAGGTTCCTACGAGCAGTACTTC. Translated, it gives CASAGTGSYEQYF.

The chain's CDR3 is CASTTGMFYEQYF. As DNA, the CDR3 is TGTGCCAGCACCACCGGGATGTTCTACGAGCAGTACTTC. V gene TRBV28 combines with J gene TRBJ2-7; maybe TRBD2 (5 bases). This CDR3 is built from 13 residues. V was pared by 7 bases and J by 3 bases, with 13 bases between. Germline CDR1 reads MDHEN; CDR2 reads SYDVKM.

This sequence joins TRBV2 and TRBJ1-4, with D possibly matching TRBD1 (6 bases). With 7 bases removed from V and 7 bases from J, the gap between germline ends came to 13 bases. The CDR3 sequence is 13 residues long. Germline V gene sequence: CDR1 SNHLY, CDR2 FYNNEI. The CDR3, as DNA: TGTGCCAGCAAGGGAGACAGGATTGAAAAACTGTTTTTT. Its translation: CASKGDRIEKLFF.

This clone was seen once. The chain joins TRBV30 to TRBJ1-2, with D possibly being TRBD1 (5 bases). Trimming took off 1 base at V and 1 base at J, with 13 bases between the two ends. The CDR3 sequence is 15 residues long. Germline V gene lookup returns CDR1 GTSNPN and CDR2 SVGIG (reference sequence). The CDR3 bases are TGTGCCTGGAGTGCCGGGGGGGGAAGTAACTATGGCTACACCTTC. It specifies CAWSAGGGSNYGYTF.

This clone appeared a single time. The chain uses TRBV5-1 and TRBJ1-4, with D perhaps matching TRBD1 (5 bases). The V end was cut by 2 bases, the J end by 7 bases, with 15 bases between. The CDR3 runs 15 residues. The germline V gene encodes CDR1 SGHRS and CDR2 YFSETQ. The CDR3 DNA reads TGCGCCAGCAGCTTCAGCGGGGACGGGAGTGAAAAACTGTTTTTT. It encodes CASSFSGDGSEKLFF.

J is TRBJ2-2 and V is TRBV18; TRBD1 agrees at 7 bases. Germline CDR1 KGHSH, CDR2 LQKENI. This CDR3 has 14 residues. V was pared by 5 bases and J by 6 bases, with 6 bases of the junction left unmatched. The CDR3: CASSEGQVAGELFF. Written as DNA, the CDR3 is TGTGCCAGCTCAGAAGGACAGGTTGCCGGGGAGCTGTTTTTT.

The genes are TRBV28 and TRBJ1-4, with D perhaps matching TRBD1 (5 bases). Trimming removed 6 bases at V and 7 bases at J, with 9 bases between. Germline CDR1 reads MDHEN; CDR2 reads SYDVKM. The CDR3 has 12 amino acids. The chain's CDR3 is CASRGTGEKLFF. The CDR3 nucleotides read TGTGCCAGCAGGGGGACTGGTGAAAAACTGTTTTTT.

The chain combines TRBV5-1 with TRBJ1-1; 9 positions match TRBD1. The CDR3 sequence is 15 residues long. The trim removed 0 bases at V and 7 bases at J, leaving 7 bases unmatched. Per the germline V gene, CDR1 is SGHRS and CDR2 is YFSETQ. The CDR3 protein is CASSLGQGVGGEAFF. The CDR3 DNA reads TGCGCCAGCAGCTTGGGACAGGGGGTCGGAGGTGAAGCTTTCTTT.

The V gene is TRBV6-4, the J gene TRBJ2-2; D gene unclear. The CDR3 consists of 13 residues. With 3 bases removed from V and 7 bases from J, the gap between germline ends came to 9 bases. Germline CDR1 reads MRHNA; CDR2 reads SNTAGT. This CDR3 is CASSDAPDGELFF. The CDR3 nucleotides are TGTGCCAGCAGTGATGCACCCGACGGGGAGCTGTTTTTT.

The chain combines TRBV2 with TRBJ2-3; D uncertain. This CDR3 is 12 amino acids long. CDR1 is SNHLY and CDR2 is FYNNEI in the germline V gene. Trimming cost V 4 bases and J 1 base, with 3 bases left between them. The CDR3: CASSVGTDTQYF. The CDR3 region has the DNA TGTGCCAGCAGTGTCGGCACAGATACGCAGTATTTT.

The chain has TRBV7-9 and TRBJ1-2; D may be TRBD1 (6 bases). CDR1 is SEHNR, CDR2 FQNEAQ, per germline (reference sequence). The CDR3 consists of 13 residues. Trimming took off 5 bases at V and 2 bases at J, with 9 bases between the two ends. The DNA for the CDR3 is TGTGCCAGCAGCCGCGACAGGAACTATGGCTACACCTTC. Encoded protein: CASSRDRNYGYTF.

A remark on this clone: The sample has other DNA sequences that encode this CDR3 too. The chain combines TRBV29-1 with TRBJ1-2, with no clear D. This CDR3 has 10 amino acids. Germline V CDR1 and CDR2: SQVTM, ANQGSEA. The ends were cut back, 2 bases at V and 7 bases at J, with 5 bases in the middle. As DNA, the CDR3 is TGCAGCGTTGAAACGGGTGGCTACACCTTC. Translation: CSVETGGYTF.

Here the CDR3 DNA reads TGTGCCAGCAGCTCGGGACAGTTCCCAGACAATGAGCAGTTCTTC. Translated, it gives CASSSGQFPDNEQFF. V usage is TRBV11-1 and J usage is TRBJ2-1, with 7 bases matching TRBD1. Per the germline V gene, CDR1 is SGHAT and CDR2 is FQDESV (reference sequence). The CDR3 spans 15 residues. The J segment lost 5 bases and the V segment lost 4 bases, leaving 8 bases of the junction unmatched. Drawing the rest from reference TRBV11-1 and TRBJ2-1, the complete variable domain is EAEVAQSPRYKITEKSQAVAFWCDPISGHATLYWYRQILGQGPELLVQFQDESVVDDSQLPKDRFSAERLKGVDSTLKIQPAELGDSAMYLCASSSGQFPDNEQFFGPGTRLTVL.

The chain uses TRBV19 and TRBJ2-7, with TRBD1 matching over 9 bases. The germline V gene encodes CDR1 LNHDA and CDR2 SQIVND (reference sequence). Trimming at V came to 3 bases and at J to 1 base, leaving 7 bases not matched to a gene. This CDR3 spans 16 amino acids. CDR3 protein: CASSINTGGGSYEQYF. The CDR3 nucleotides read TGTGCCAGTAGTATCAACACAGGGGGCGGTTCCTACGAGCAGTACTTC.

In this sample, this clone is medium-sized (0.01 to 0.1%). The chain carries TRBV2 and TRBJ1-2; 9 bases are a match to TRBD1. Germline CDR1 is SNHLY and CDR2 is FYNNEI. V shed 5 bases and J 4 bases; nucleotides not matched to a gene: 8. The CDR3 is 15 amino acids. CDR3 loop: CASSPLTGGFYGYTF. The CDR3, as DNA: TGTGCCAGCAGTCCCTTGACAGGGGGTTTCTATGGCTACACCTTC.